These 15 T cell receptor beta chains share one sample of origin, sequenced in a study of blood T cells in healthy people across ages. A second roughly 7 to 12 cycle PCR used barcoded and J-beta primers. TCRdb fed the 5' RACE reads into MiXCR, producing one record per CDR3 protein. The table includes approximately 1,100,000 distinct CDR3 sequences, less than 50% detected once. Sequencing was done on a sample of blood. The source is a woman aged 55-69 years in good health.

J is TRBJ1-5 and V is TRBV20-1; D gene unclear. V lost 3 bases and J lost 4, with 10 bases in between. From germline, CDR1 is DFQATT and CDR2 SNEGSKA (reference sequence). CDR3 size: 13 residues. Here the CDR3 reads CSASDGPNQPQHF. The CDR3 DNA sequence: TGCAGTGCTAGCGACGGGCCGAATCAGCCCCAGCATTTT.

The V call is TRBV15, the J call TRBJ2-7; a weak D match, TRBD1 (6 bases). Germline CDR1 LNHNV, CDR2 YYDKDF (reference sequence). The CDR3 is made up of 15 amino acids. The germline V and J ends were trimmed by 1 base and 1 base, with 11 bases remaining between them. The CDR3 DNA reads TGTGCCACCAGCAGAGTTACAGGGAATTCCTACGAGCAGTACTTC. It codes for CATSRVTGNSYEQYF.

V usage is TRBV12-3 or TRBV12-4 and J usage is TRBJ2-1; D not certain. CDR3 length: 16 amino acids. The V gene lost 6 bases and the J gene lost 0 bases, with 15 bases spanning the gap. The CDR3 here is CASSGFSASSYNEQFF. The CDR3 DNA reads TGTGCCAGCAGCGGATTCTCCGCCAGCTCCTACAATGAGCAGTTCTTC.

This chain uses TRBV5-1 with TRBJ2-5; possible D gene TRBD1, 5 bases. Germline CDR1 SGHRS, CDR2 YFSETQ. V lost 0 bases and J 1 base, leaving 10 bases between the germline ends. The CDR3 is 15 residues long. The CDR3 DNA reads as TGCGCCAGCAGCTTGGGACAGTGGCCCCAAGAGACCCAGTACTTC. Protein: CASSLGQWPQETQYF.

The chain links TRBV29-1 to TRBJ2-3; TRBD2 matches 7 bases. The CDR3 is 13 residues long. Per germline, CDR1 SQVTM and CDR2 ANQGSEA. The V segment lost 3 bases and the J segment 2 bases; nucleotides outside the gene matches: 2. The CDR3 DNA reads TGCAGCGTTGAGCTAGCGGACACAGATACGCAGTATTTT. It is translated as CSVELADTDTQYF.

V usage is TRBV28 and J usage is TRBJ2-1; 12 bases fit TRBD2. Trimming cost V 0 bases and J 5 bases; bases outside gene matches: 2. The germline gives CDR1 MDHEN, CDR2 SYDVKM. This CDR3 has 16 amino acids. CDR3 sequence (DNA): TGTGCCAGCAGTTTATGGACTAGCGGGAGCCACAATGAGCAGTTCTTC. Amino acid sequence: CASSLWTSGSHNEQFF.

The genes are TRBV9 and TRBJ2-1; TRBD2 aligns across 14 bases. CDR1 is SGDLS, CDR2 YYNGEE, per germline. The V and J ends lost 4 bases and 5 bases, in that order; junction bases with no gene match: 8. This CDR3 contains 17 residues. The CDR3 protein is CASSLSGLAGAHNEQFF. As DNA, the CDR3 is TGTGCCAGCAGCCTATCGGGACTAGCGGGAGCCCACAATGAGCAGTTCTTC. The complete variable domain, with remaining parts taken from reference TRBV9 and TRBJ2-1, reads DSGVTQTPKHLITATGQRVTLRCSPRSGDLSVYWYQQSLDQGLQFLIQYYNGEERAKGNILERFSAQQFPDLHSELNLSSLELGDSALYFCASSLSGLAGAHNEQFFGPGTRLTVL.

Turning to this clonotype: Since a much larger clone is just one base distant, this may be a read error. The V and J genes are TRBV29-1 and TRBJ1-1; no clear D. Germline CDR1 reads SQVTM; CDR2 reads ANQGSEA. The CDR3 has 13 amino acids. The V gene lost 4 bases and the J gene lost 3 bases, with 12 bases spanning the gap. For the CDR3, the DNA is TGCAGCGTTGCGGAAAGTCCTGACACTGAAGCTTTCTTT. It specifies CSVAESPDTEAFF.

On this clonotype itself: This likely comes from a read error, as the CDR3 has no conserved phenylalanine or tryptophan at its end. This chain joins TRBV7-2 and TRBJ2-1; D is tentatively TRBD1 or TRBD2 (7 bases each). The ends were cut back, 1 base at V and 8 bases at J, with 24 bases in the middle. Germline V gives CDR1 SGHTA, CDR2 FQGNSA. This CDR3 spans 18 amino acids. In DNA form, the CDR3 reads TGTGCCAGCAGCTTAGAGGTGACAGGGCGGATCCGGGGGGATGAGCAGTTCATC. Translation gives CASSLEVTGRIRGDEQFI.

This clonotype came up a few times. The chain joins TRBV27 to TRBJ2-1; 10 nucleotides agree with TRBD1. The CDR3 covers 15 residues. CDR1 is MNHEY and CDR2 is SMNVEV in the germline V gene (reference sequence). After removal of 5 bases from V and 10 bases from J, the junction contained 11 bases not matched to a gene. Here the CDR3 DNA reads TGTGCCAGCAGTACCACCGGGACAGGGGAAGTCGAGCAGTTCTTC. Its protein product is CASSTTGTGEVEQFF.

This clonotype has a handful of counts. V is TRBV3-1 and J is TRBJ1-2, with a possible D match to TRBD1 (5 bases). The CDR3 has 15 amino acids. Germline V gives CDR1 LGHDT, CDR2 YNNKEL (reference sequence). Trimming stripped 0 bases from V and 4 bases from J, with 12 bases between. Written as DNA, the CDR3 is TGTGCCAGCAGCCAAGATTCGGCAGGGACCTATGGCTACACCTTC. It codes for CASSQDSAGTYGYTF.

This chain links TRBV6-6 with TRBJ2-1; 8 nucleotides agree with TRBD1. V dropped 6 bases and J dropped 6; count of bases not matched to a gene: 4. Germline V CDR1 and CDR2: MNHNY, SVGAGI (reference sequence). The CDR3 has 13 amino acids. CDR3 amino acids: CASSHTGGNEQFF. In nucleotides, the CDR3 is TGTGCCAGCAGCCACACAGGGGGCAATGAGCAGTTCTTC.

This sequence joins TRBV27 and TRBJ2-5, with 9 bases identical to TRBD1. Trimming at V came to 7 bases and at J to 11 bases, leaving 14 bases not matched to a gene. In germline, CDR1 is MNHEY, CDR2 SMNVEV (reference sequence). The CDR3 spans 14 residues. The CDR3 DNA sequence: TGTGCCAGCAACTTAGGGACAGGGCAGGGTGAGCAGTACTTC. Its protein is CASNLGTGQGEQYF.

The V and J genes are TRBV25-1 and TRBJ1-1; D not resolved. The CDR3 runs to 12 residues. Trimming removed 8 bases from V and 1 base from J, with 8 bases in between. Looked up from germline, CDR1 is MGHDK and CDR2 is SYGVNS. CDR3 sequence reads: CASSYTNTEAFF. The CDR3 DNA follows: TGTGCCAGCTCATACACGAACACTGAAGCTTTCTTT.

This clonotype has a handful of counts. The chain has TRBV10-3 and TRBJ2-1; weak D call: TRBD2 (6 bases). The germline V gene encodes CDR1 ENHRY and CDR2 SYGVKD. The CDR3 runs to 12 residues. The germline V and J ends were trimmed by 6 bases and 6 bases, with 9 bases remaining between them. CDR3 region: CAISGGTNEQFF. The CDR3 DNA sequence: TGTGCCATCAGCGGGGGTACCAATGAGCAGTTCTTC.